The clone carrying this TCR beta chain has a handful of counts. Antigen: not known. Depth targeted 1 in 200,000 to 1 in 1 million T cells, averaging 10x coverage per clonotype. The method was immunoSEQ multiplex PCR; TCRdb's version includes in-frame clones alone and lacks a portion of them. The repertoire has 80,000 to 95,000 clones, roughly 77% of them found once; the top ten carry more than 4.5%. This sample is drawn from a study of cytotoxic CD8 clonotypes in ibrutinib-treated CLL. Study-level background: On average, each sample had roughly 250,000 productive templates and approximately 89,000 productive rearrangements.

Whole-study findings and limits: Under treatment, the uncommon public clonotypes either contracted or remained stable. A difference in sampling times existed between sustained-remission and progressing patients.

Trimming took 6 bases from V and 4 from J, leaving 6 bases between them. Germline-derived CDR1 and CDR2 are ENHRY and SYGVKD. The CDR3 contains 12 residues. This TCR was recovered from a human donor with chronic lymphocytic leukemia. The chain links TRBV10-3 to TRBJ2-2; no clear D. The specimen comprised PBMCs, sampled after 12 months of ibrutinib treatment. The CDR3: CAIRRTTGELFF. CDR3 coding DNA: TGTGCCATCAGGCGGACCACCGGGGAGCTGTTTTTT.